One sample yielded the 27 T cell receptor beta chains listed below, sequenced in a study of T cell responses to AZD1222 COVID-19 vaccine. Produced via immunoSEQ multiplex PCR; TCRdb's table is partial and in-frame only. The data contain 130,000 or so clones, roughly nine tenths of them seen just once; the ten biggest clones take up 7.5%. Sequences were derived from peripheral blood, sampled 28 days after the second dose of the MenACWY control vaccine. The receptors were gathered from an adult who received the MenACWY meningococcal vaccine as a control.

The rearrangement joins TRBV7-3 to TRBJ2-3; D may be TRBD1 (5 bases). Germline V lookup: CDR1 SGHTA, CDR2 FQGTGA. The CDR3 length is 14 residues. Trimming shortened V by 2 bases and J by 2 bases, and 8 bases separated the two germline ends. The CDR3 bases are TGTGCCAGCAGCTTATGGGGCGACACAGATACGCAGTATTTT. Encoded protein: CASSLWGDTDTQYF. Filled out from reference TRBV7-3 and TRBJ2-3, the complete variable domain reads GAGVSQTPSNKVTEKGKYVELRCDPISGHTALYWYRQSLGQGPEFLIYFQGTGAADDSGLPNDRFFAVRPEGSVSTLKIQRTERGDSAVYLCASSLWGDTDTQYFGPGTRLTVL.

This clone has just one count. The chain employs TRBV7-8 and TRBJ1-2, with D unresolved. Looked up from germline, CDR1 is SGHVS and CDR2 is FQNEAQ. Trimming removed 6 bases at V and 4 bases at J, with 12 bases between. This CDR3 region has 13 residues. CDR3 sequence (DNA): TGTGCCAGCAGTCCTCCGGATATCTATGGCTACACCTTC. It is translated as CASSPPDIYGYTF.

This rearrangement joins TRBV5-6 to TRBJ2-7; TRBD1 matches at 10 bases. J lost 2 bases, V lost 0 bases, and 5 bases had no gene match. In germline, CDR1 is SGHDT, CDR2 YYEEEE. The CDR3 length is 16 residues. The CDR3 sequence: CASSLARDRGTYEQYF. The CDR3 DNA is TGTGCCAGCAGCTTGGCCCGGGACAGGGGTACCTACGAGCAGTACTTC.

The V call is TRBV6-5, the J call TRBJ2-6; D unclear. The CDR3 is 15 amino acids. Per the germline V gene, CDR1 is MNHEY and CDR2 is SVGAGI. V was trimmed by 0 bases and J by 4 bases, leaving 7 bases between them. CDR3 sequence (DNA): TGTGCCAGCAGTTACTCCCTCGGGGGGGCCAACGTCCTGACTTTC. The encoded protein is CASSYSLGGANVLTF.

The chain combines TRBV7-2 with TRBJ1-3, with no clear D. Per germline, CDR1 SGHTA and CDR2 FQGNSA. V was trimmed by 3 bases and J by 4 bases, leaving 13 bases between them. The CDR3 length is 15 residues. CDR3 nucleotide sequence: TGTGCCAGCAGCTTTTTCCGGAGCGAGGGAAACACCATATATTTT. Protein sequence: CASSFFRSEGNTIYF.

V gene TRBV5-6 combines with J gene TRBJ2-5, with D hard to call. CDR1 is SGHDT and CDR2 is YYEEEE in the germline V gene. Trimming left V 3 bases short and J 5 bases short, with 14 bases between. The CDR3 consists of 14 residues. This CDR3 is CASSSRSSRETQYF. The CDR3 DNA reads as TGTGCCAGCAGCTCCCGATCAAGCCGCGAGACCCAGTACTTC.

The chain has TRBV3-1 (or the pseudogene TRBV3-2) and TRBJ1-5; 7 positions match TRBD1. Germline CDR1 and CDR2: LGHDT and YNNKEL (reference sequence). The CDR3 loop spans 16 amino acids. Trimming cost V 0 bases and J 5 bases; bases outside gene matches: 7. CDR3 DNA: TGTGCCAGCAGCCAAGATGGGGGACAGAGTGATCAGCCCCAGCATTTT. Translated, it gives CASSQDGGQSDQPQHF.

V is TRBV24-1 and J is TRBJ1-5; TRBD1 is a possible D gene (5 bases). V shed 4 bases and J shed 9 bases, with 12 bases lying between them. This CDR3 has 13 residues. CDR1 KGHDR and CDR2 SFDVKD come from the germline V gene. In DNA form, the CDR3 reads TGTGCCACCAGTGACGGGGGAATTCCGCCCCAGCATTTT. Its protein is CATSDGGIPPQHF.

This clone has just one count. V usage is TRBV6-1 and J usage is TRBJ1-3; a possible D gene is TRBD1 (5 bases). This CDR3 has 15 residues. V shed 1 base and J shed 4 bases, with 11 bases lying between them. Germline V lookup: CDR1 MNHNS, CDR2 SASEGT. This chain's CDR3 is CASSEVPGAGNTIYF. In DNA, the CDR3 is TGTGCCAGCAGTGAAGTGCCTGGGGCCGGAAACACCATATATTTT.

The chain has TRBV7-9 and TRBJ1-6; maybe TRBD1 (6 bases). This CDR3 has 16 amino acids. V gave up 1 base and J gave up 6 bases, with 13 bases separating them. Germline assignment: CDR1 SEHNR and CDR2 FQNEAQ (reference sequence). The CDR3, as DNA: TGTGCCAGCAGCTTAGAAAAGGGGGTTCCTAATTCACCCCTCCACTTT. It codes for CASSLEKGVPNSPLHF. Filled out from reference TRBV7-9 and TRBJ1-6, the complete variable domain reads DTGVSQNPRHKITKRGQNVTFRCDPISEHNRLYWYRQTLGQGPEFLTYFQNEAQLEKSRLLSDRFSAERPKGSFSTLEIQRTEQGDSAMYLCASSLEKGVPNSPLHFGNGTRLTVT.

The gene calls are TRBV11-3 and TRBJ2-5; 10 bases match TRBD2. Germline CDR1 and CDR2: SGHNT and YENEEA. The junction had 8 bases not matched to a gene; V was cut back by 5 bases and J by 5 bases. The CDR3 has 15 residues. CDR3: CASSPSGGAFETQYF. The CDR3 DNA reads as TGTGCCAGCAGCCCAAGCGGGGGGGCTTTCGAGACCCAGTACTTC.

The V call is TRBV7-2, the J call TRBJ2-2, with D possibly TRBD1 on 5 matching bases. From germline, CDR1 is SGHTA and CDR2 FQGNSA. Trimming removed 5 bases from V and 1 base from J, with 17 bases in between. The CDR3 has 17 residues. The CDR3 reads CASSPKVTGLNTGELFF. The CDR3 nucleotides are TGTGCCAGCAGCCCAAAAGTAACAGGCCTGAACACCGGGGAGCTGTTTTTT.

The J gene is TRBJ2-7, the V gene TRBV7-2; 14 nucleotides agree with TRBD2. The CDR3 extends over 16 amino acids. Germline values: CDR1 SGHTA, CDR2 FQGNSA. The V gene end was trimmed by 5 bases and the J gene end by 6 bases; junction bases not matched to a gene: 9. CDR3 bases: TGTGCCAGCAGCACTGCGGGACTAGCGGGAGTACGCGAGCAGTACTTC. Protein: CASSTAGLAGVREQYF.

In DNA, the CDR3 is TGTGCCAGCTCACCGTGGATAAGGACAGGGGATCCGGAGACCCAGTACTTC. Its translation is CASSPWIRTGDPETQYF. The chain has TRBV18 and TRBJ2-5, with 9 bases matching TRBD1. CDR3 length: 17 residues. V trimming: 3 bases; J trimming: 5 bases; junction bases outside the gene matches: 13. Per germline, CDR1 KGHSH and CDR2 LQKENI.

The rearrangement joins TRBV12-5 to TRBJ2-2, with D perhaps matching TRBD2 (5 bases). This CDR3 region has 16 residues. The V gene lost 0 bases and the J gene lost 2 bases, with 10 bases spanning the gap. The germline CDR1 and CDR2 sequences are LGHNT and FRNRAP. CDR3 sequence: CASGLVFGSNTGELFF. The CDR3 DNA reads as TGTGCTAGTGGTTTGGTATTTGGGAGTAACACCGGGGAGCTGTTTTTT.

J is TRBJ1-2 and V is TRBV19; 10 bases agree with TRBD1. The CDR3 has 15 amino acids. The germline V gene has CDR1 LNHDA and CDR2 SQIVND (reference sequence). The ends lost 7 bases at V and 5 bases at J; junction bases unmatched: 10. This CDR3 is CASTPLGTGDYGYTF. The DNA of the CDR3 is TGTGCCAGTACCCCACTCGGGACAGGGGATTATGGCTACACCTTC.

The CDR3 sequence is CATSDQGTSGVEETQYF. DNA for the CDR3: TGTGCCACCAGTGACCAAGGGACTAGCGGGGTAGAAGAGACCCAGTACTTC. The genes are TRBV24-1 and TRBJ2-5, with 13 bases fitting TRBD2. V lost 4 bases to trimming and J lost 3 bases; unmatched junction nucleotides: 7. Looked up from germline, CDR1 is KGHDR and CDR2 is SFDVKD. This CDR3 spans 17 amino acids.

This clone was counted only a few times. This chain links TRBV18 with TRBJ2-7; D unresolved. Trimming cost V 3 bases and J 6 bases, with 9 bases left between them. The CDR3 covers 12 residues. CDR1 is KGHSH and CDR2 is LQKENI in the germline V gene. CDR3 region: CASSPPGREQYF. The CDR3 bases are TGTGCCAGCTCACCTCCCGGGCGCGAGCAGTACTTC.

The chain is built from TRBV10-3 and TRBJ2-7; D remains unclear. This CDR3 has 13 residues. Trimming shortened V by 3 bases and J by 6 bases, and 12 bases separated the two germline ends. Looked up from germline, CDR1 is ENHRY and CDR2 is SYGVKD. CDR3 DNA: TGTGCCATCAGTGACGCAGGCTTACCCGAGCAGTACTTC. It codes for CAISDAGLPEQYF.

This chain joins TRBV7-2 and TRBJ2-2; possibly TRBD2 for D (6 bases). The CDR3 length is 14 residues. V lost 1 base to trimming and J lost 4 bases, with 7 bases between them. Germline CDR1 and CDR2: SGHTA and FQGNSA. The CDR3 region is CASSLGLVTGELFF. CDR3 bases: TGTGCCAGCAGCTTAGGACTAGTCACCGGGGAGCTGTTTTTT.

The CDR3 spells CASSLNWNPQETQYF. CDR3 in DNA: TGTGCCAGCAGCTTAAATTGGAACCCTCAAGAGACCCAGTACTTC. The chain uses TRBV7-2 and TRBJ2-5; no firm D call. V was trimmed by 2 bases and J by 2 bases, leaving 12 bases between them. The CDR3 length is 15 residues. Germline-derived CDR1 and CDR2 are SGHTA and FQGNSA.

V usage is TRBV7-9 and J usage is TRBJ1-4; tentative D call: TRBD1 (5 bases). The V end was cut by 0 bases, the J end by 1 base, with 6 bases between. The V gene's germline CDR1 is SEHNR and CDR2 FQNEAQ (reference sequence). This CDR3 has 15 amino acids. The DNA of the CDR3 is TGTGCCAGCAGCTTAGCTCAGGGAACTAATGAAAAACTGTTTTTT. This translates into CASSLAQGTNEKLFF.

The CDR3 reads CASSPGYGYTF. The CDR3 DNA reads TGTGCCAGTAGTCCCGGCTATGGCTACACCTTC. The V and J genes are TRBV19 and TRBJ1-2; D gene unclear. CDR3 length equals 11 residues. V was shortened by 5 bases and J by 4 bases, with 5 bases between the two germline ends. The germline V gene encodes CDR1 LNHDA and CDR2 SQIVND (reference sequence).

This clone was seen a single time. The V gene is TRBV5-1, the J gene TRBJ2-7; D unclear. Germline CDR1 is SGHRS and CDR2 is YFSETQ. Deletions cut 6 bases from V and 0 bases from J, with 10 bases between. This CDR3 contains 13 residues. In DNA form, the CDR3 reads TGCGCCAGCAAGCCGACTGACTCCTACGAGCAGTACTTC. As protein: CASKPTDSYEQYF.

The V call is TRBV7-2, the J call TRBJ1-5, with D possibly being TRBD1 (5 bases). Germline CDR1 SGHTA, CDR2 FQGNSA. Trimming cost V 1 base and J 3 bases, with 10 bases left between them. The CDR3 length is 15 residues. The CDR3 sequence: CASSLVFGANQPQHF. DNA of the CDR3: TGTGCCAGCAGCTTAGTTTTCGGGGCCAATCAGCCCCAGCATTTT.

This clone is a singleton in its sample. The genes are TRBV2 and TRBJ2-7; the D gene could be TRBD1 or TRBD2 (6 bases each). V dropped 6 bases and J dropped 5 bases, with 20 bases sitting between them. The germline CDR1 and CDR2 sequences are SNHLY and FYNNEI. The CDR3 totals 15 residues. In DNA form, the CDR3 reads TGTGCCAGCAGACGATCAACCGGGGGCACTAACGAGCAGTACTTC. Protein sequence: CASRRSTGGTNEQYF.

This chain links TRBV7-2 with TRBJ2-3; D call uncertain. Germline V gene data show CDR1 as SGHTA and CDR2 as FQGNSA. This CDR3 has 13 residues. Trimming took off 2 bases at V and 2 bases at J, with 5 bases between the two ends. The CDR3 coding sequence is TGTGCCAGCAGCTTACCCCCCACAGATACGCAGTATTTT. It yields the protein CASSLPPTDTQYF.